This TCR beta chain was sequenced during a study of blood T cells in healthy people across ages. A sample-barcoded 5' primer and a J-beta primer mix were used in a second PCR of about 7 to 12 cycles. Every molecule of cDNA carried a tag from a template-switch adaptor with 12 random nucleotides. There were at least 2.5 million CDR3-containing paired-end reads obtained from each sample. TCRdb reprocessed the 5' RACE reads via MiXCR and lists one record per CDR3 protein. This sample has about 1.4 million distinct CDR3 sequences; around 55% occur once, and the top ten carry 6.5% to 8%. Sequenced material: blood. This sequence originates from a man between 18 and 35 years old in good health.

The CDR3: CASVDMNTEAFF. CDR3 nucleotide sequence: TGTGCCAGTGTTGACATGAACACTGAAGCTTTCTTT. The V call is TRBV12-3 or TRBV12-4, the J call TRBJ1-1; no clear D. V was pared by 9 bases and J by 0 bases, with 8 bases between. The CDR3 loop spans 12 amino acids.